The TCR beta chain described here comes from a study of beta chain features in type 1 diabetes. For this clone: Its specificity is not known.

The length of the CDR3 is 15 residues. Study-level findings and limits: Type 1 diabetes patients had moderately but significantly shorter TCRB CDR3s in all four CD4+ subsets.

Expressed TCRB transcripts were sequenced because the entire RNA isolate underwent reverse transcription. Method: immunoSEQ multiplex PCR; TCRdb's copy keeps in-frame clones and lacks some. This table holds 970,000 or so clones, 15% to 20% found once. The chain uses TRBV21-1 and TRBJ2-3; the table calls TRBD1, which could not be checked here. TRBV21-1 is a listed pseudogene. The sequence was collected from a woman under 30 in good health. The sample was naive CD4+ T cells from blood. The CDR3 region is CASSRPGIGADTQYF. DNA of the CDR3: TGTGCCAGCAGCAGGCCAGGAATAGGTGCAGATACGCAGTATTTT.